This T cell receptor beta chain was profiled in a study of blood T cell repertoires in COVID-19 (dated by TCRdb to 2019 to 2021). As for the study more broadly: Collaborator samples came from the United States, Italy and Spain and covered acute and convalescent phases of COVID-19. A freely available public database, intended as a resource for researchers studying the immune response to SARS-CoV-2, is where the repertoires were released. Deeply sampled blood TCRbeta repertoires from subjects exposed to, actively infected with, or recovered from COVID-19 were included in the dataset. The prospective study material was composed of cDNA or gDNA derived from T cells, B-cell-depleted T cells, or PBMCs. The samples were drawn from two sources: the first 160 participants of the ongoing ImmuneRACE study, and fewer than 1,500 subjects contributed by 6 global collaborators. The sample metadata nearly always contained a de-identified subject ID, COVID-19 status, age in years and sex. HLA class I and class II types, where available, came from metadata supplied by the sample provider rather than from assay-based typing. Study-wide conclusions, independent of this receptor: Clinical and demographic metadata were provided uncurated, with the amount varying by source and participant.

There are 15 amino acids in the CDR3, from cysteine to phenylalanine inclusive. Of the read, only the CDR3 DNA is kept; its 45 bases are in frame from base 1. Trimming removed 5 bases from V and 2 bases from J; the gene matches leave 6 bases unexplained. Sequences SGHNT (CDR1) and YYREEE (CDR2) are obtained from the germline V gene (reference sequence). The immunoSEQ Assay, a bias-controlled multiplex PCR, was used to amplify TCRbeta CDR3 regions from genomic DNA. Turning to the authors' computational methods: Nucleated cell counts per sample were estimated from amplification of reference gene primers within the assay. Sequence reads were collapsed and filtered to measure the absolute abundance of every unique TCRbeta CDR3 rearrangement. For each sample, productive Simpson clonality was calculated as the square root of Simpson's diversity index over productive rearrangements. In TCRdb, the immuneACCESS table is reduced to in-frame sequences with V and J assigned. These tables do not hold every clone; where another copy was compared, an unresolved V gene accounts for under half, and the others remain unexplained. The D gene and trimming were derived from the DNA, and the V and J assignments and clone size from that table. A total of 400,000 to 450,000 clones appear in this sample, approximately 89% of them only once. The ten largest account for around 1.5% of the sample.

At one collaborating source in Seattle, patients were enrolled during active infection and were followed longitudinally through the course of disease. Each collaborating institution followed its own protocols to collect whole blood in K2EDTA tubes. For TCRbeta analysis, collaborators shipped samples as frozen whole blood, isolated PBMCs, or DNA extracted from either of those sample types. As regards this clone: The antigen it binds to is not known. Base qualities are not recorded, but no much larger clone differs from it by a single base.

Specimen: peripheral blood. The sequence came from a woman aged 35 to 49 with COVID-19, enrolled during active disease. The chain is assembled from TRBV5-4 and TRBJ1-5; 8 central bases correspond to TRBD1. The CDR3 loop reads CASSSGGAGNQPQHF. The DNA sequence is as follows: TGTGCCAGCAGTTCAGGGGGCGCAGGCAATCAGCCCCAGCATTTT.